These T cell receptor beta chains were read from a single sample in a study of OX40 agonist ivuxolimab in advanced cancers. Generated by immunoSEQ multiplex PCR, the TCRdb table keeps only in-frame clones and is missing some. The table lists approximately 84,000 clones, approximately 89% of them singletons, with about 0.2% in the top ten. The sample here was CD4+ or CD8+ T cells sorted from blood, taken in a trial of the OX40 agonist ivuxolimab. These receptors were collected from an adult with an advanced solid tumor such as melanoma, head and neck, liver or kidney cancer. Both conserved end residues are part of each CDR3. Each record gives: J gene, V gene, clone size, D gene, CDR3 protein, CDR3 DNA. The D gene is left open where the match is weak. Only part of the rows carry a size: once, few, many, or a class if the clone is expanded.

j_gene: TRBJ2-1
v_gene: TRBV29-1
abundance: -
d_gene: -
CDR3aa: CSVLAGEGNEQFF
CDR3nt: TGCAGCGTTCTGGCAGGGGAAGGCAATGAGCAGTTCTTC

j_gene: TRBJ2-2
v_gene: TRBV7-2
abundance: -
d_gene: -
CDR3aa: CASSFSRDTRELFF
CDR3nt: TGTGCCAGCAGCTTCAGCCGGGACACTCGGGAGCTGTTTTTT

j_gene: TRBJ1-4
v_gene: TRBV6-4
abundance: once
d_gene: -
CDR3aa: CASRRVAATNEKLFF
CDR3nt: TGTGCCAGCAGGCGGGTGGCCGCAACTAATGAAAAACTGTTTTTT

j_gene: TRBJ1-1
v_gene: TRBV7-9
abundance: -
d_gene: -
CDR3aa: CASSSQGDTEAFF
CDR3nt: TGTGCCAGCAGCTCTCAGGGTGACACTGAAGCTTTCTTT

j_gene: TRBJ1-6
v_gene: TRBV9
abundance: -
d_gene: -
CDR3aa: CASSVGQGESPLHF
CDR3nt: TGTGCCAGCAGCGTAGGCCAGGGAGAGTCACCCCTCCACTTT

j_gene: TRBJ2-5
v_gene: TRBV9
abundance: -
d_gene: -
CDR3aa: CASSVGGVETQYF
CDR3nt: TGTGCCAGCAGCGTAGGAGGGGTCGAGACCCAGTACTTC

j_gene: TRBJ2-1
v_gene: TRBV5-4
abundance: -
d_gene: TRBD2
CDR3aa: CASSPTSTINHEQFF
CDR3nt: TGTGCCAGCAGCCCGACTAGCACTATTAATCATGAGCAGTTCTTC

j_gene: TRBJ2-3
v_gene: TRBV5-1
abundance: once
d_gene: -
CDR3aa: CASSLAGMDTQYF
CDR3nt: TGCGCCAGCAGCTTGGCTGGGATGGATACGCAGTATTTT

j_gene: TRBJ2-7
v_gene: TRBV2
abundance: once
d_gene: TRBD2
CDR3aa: CASSGILAGEQYF
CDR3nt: TGTGCCAGCAGTGGGATACTAGCGGGCGAGCAGTACTTC

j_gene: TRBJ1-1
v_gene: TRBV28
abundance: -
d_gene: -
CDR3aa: CASSLYTEAFF
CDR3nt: TGTGCCAGCAGTCTCTACACTGAAGCTTTCTTT

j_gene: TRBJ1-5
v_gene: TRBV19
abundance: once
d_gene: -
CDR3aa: CASTTREGQPQHF
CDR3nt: TGTGCCAGTACCACCCGGGAGGGGCAGCCCCAGCATTTT

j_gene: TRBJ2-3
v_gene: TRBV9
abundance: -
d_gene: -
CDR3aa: CASSVVGGVSTDTQYF
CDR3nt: TGTGCCAGCAGCGTAGTGGGGGGTGTAAGCACAGATACGCAGTATTTT

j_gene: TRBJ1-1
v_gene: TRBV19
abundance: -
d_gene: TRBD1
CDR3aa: CASSGDSLNTEAFF
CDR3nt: TGTGCCAGTAGCGGGGACAGCCTGAACACTGAAGCTTTCTTT

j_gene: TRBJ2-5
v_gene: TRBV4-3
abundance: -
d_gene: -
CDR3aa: CASSQDGHSETQYF
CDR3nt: TGCGCCAGCAGCCAAGATGGGCATTCAGAGACCCAGTACTTC

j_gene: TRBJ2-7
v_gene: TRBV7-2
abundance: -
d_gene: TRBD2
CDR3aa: CASSPTGLAGAVQYF
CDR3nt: TGTGCCAGCAGCCCGACGGGACTAGCGGGAGCGGTGCAGTACTTC

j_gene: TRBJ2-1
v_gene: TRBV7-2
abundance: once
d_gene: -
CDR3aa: CASSRPTRNNEQFF
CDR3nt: TGTGCCAGCAGCCGCCCGACTAGAAACAATGAGCAGTTCTTC

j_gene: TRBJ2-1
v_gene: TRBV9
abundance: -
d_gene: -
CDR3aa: CASSVRLAKYNEQFF
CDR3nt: TGTGCCAGCAGCGTTCGGCTAGCGAAATACAATGAGCAGTTCTTC

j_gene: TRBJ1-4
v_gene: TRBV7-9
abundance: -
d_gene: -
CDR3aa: CASSSAEAEKLFF
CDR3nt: TGTGCCAGCAGCTCCGCGGAGGCAGAAAAACTGTTTTTT

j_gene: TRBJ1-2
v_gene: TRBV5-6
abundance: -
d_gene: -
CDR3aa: CASSLNRASYGYTF
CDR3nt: TGTGCCAGCAGCTTGAACAGGGCGAGCTATGGCTACACCTTC

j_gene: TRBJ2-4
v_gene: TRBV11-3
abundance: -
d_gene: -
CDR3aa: CASSRDQGERAKNIQYF
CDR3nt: TGTGCCAGCAGCCGAGATCAGGGTGAGAGAGCCAAAAACATTCAGTACTTC

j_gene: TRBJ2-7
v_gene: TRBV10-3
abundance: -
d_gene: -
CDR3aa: CAIRGGDNYEQYF
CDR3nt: TGTGCCATCAGGGGTGGCGACAACTACGAGCAGTACTTC

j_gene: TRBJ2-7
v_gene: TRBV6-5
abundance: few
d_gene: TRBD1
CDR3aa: CASSYAGTAAINEQYF
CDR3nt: TGTGCCAGCAGTTACGCTGGGACAGCGGCGATAAACGAGCAGTACTTC

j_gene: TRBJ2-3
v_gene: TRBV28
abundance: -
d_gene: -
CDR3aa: CASSPFGRGRSTDTQYF
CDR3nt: TGTGCCAGCAGTCCTTTTGGTCGGGGGCGAAGCACAGATACGCAGTATTTT

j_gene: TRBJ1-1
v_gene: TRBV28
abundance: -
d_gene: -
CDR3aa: CASSSPMNTEAFF
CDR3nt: TGTGCCAGCAGTTCCCCTATGAACACTGAAGCTTTCTTT

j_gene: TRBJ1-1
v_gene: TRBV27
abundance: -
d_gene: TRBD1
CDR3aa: CASSYRGGTEAFF
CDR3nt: TGTGCCAGCAGTTACAGGGGTGGCACTGAAGCTTTCTTT

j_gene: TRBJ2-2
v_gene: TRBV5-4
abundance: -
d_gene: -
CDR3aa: CASSPGRGVTGELFF
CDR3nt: TGTGCCAGCAGCCCGGGTAGGGGGGTCACCGGGGAGCTGTTTTTT

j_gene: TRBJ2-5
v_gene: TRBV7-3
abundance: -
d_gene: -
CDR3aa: CASSLNREGTQYF
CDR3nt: TGTGCCAGCAGCTTAAACAGGGAAGGGACCCAGTACTTC

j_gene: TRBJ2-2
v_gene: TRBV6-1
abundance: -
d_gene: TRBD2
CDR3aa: CASSDLSGGAFSGELFF
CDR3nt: TGTGCCAGCAGTGACCTTAGCGGGGGGGCCTTTAGCGGGGAGCTGTTTTTT

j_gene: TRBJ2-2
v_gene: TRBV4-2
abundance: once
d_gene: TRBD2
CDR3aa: CASSQGLAGNTGELFF
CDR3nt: TGTGCCAGCAGCCAAGGACTAGCGGGGAACACCGGGGAGCTGTTTTTT

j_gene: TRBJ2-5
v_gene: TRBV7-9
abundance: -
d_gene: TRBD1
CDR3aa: CASSLRQGFETQYF
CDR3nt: TGTGCCAGCAGCCTAAGACAGGGATTCGAGACCCAGTACTTC

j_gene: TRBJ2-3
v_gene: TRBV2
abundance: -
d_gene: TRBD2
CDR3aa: CASSDGVAGGLTDTQYF
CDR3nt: TGTGCCAGCAGTGACGGGGTAGCGGGGGGACTCACAGATACGCAGTATTTT

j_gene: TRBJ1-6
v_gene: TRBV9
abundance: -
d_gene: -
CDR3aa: CASSAQGGDSPLHF
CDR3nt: TGTGCCAGCAGCGCACAGGGTGGGGATTCACCCCTCCACTTT

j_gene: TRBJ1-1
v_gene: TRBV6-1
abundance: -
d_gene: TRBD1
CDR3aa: CASSDNPLTGEQGSFF
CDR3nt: TGTGCCAGCAGTGATAACCCTCTTACAGGGGAGCAGGGTTCTTTCTTT

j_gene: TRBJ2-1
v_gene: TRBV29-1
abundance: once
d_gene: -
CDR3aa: CSVGTQRSEQFF
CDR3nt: TGCAGCGTTGGGACACAGCGGAGTGAGCAGTTCTTC